A single sample is the source of the 9 T cell receptor beta chains below, sequenced in a study of blood T cell repertoires in COVID-19. Sequenced by immunoSEQ multiplex PCR; TCRdb stores in-frame clones only, minus some. The sample consists of under 200,000 clones, 86% of them appearing once. Sequences were obtained from peripheral blood. The receptors here all came from a man aged 18 to 29 with acute or convalescent COVID-19.

The CDR3 DNA reads TGTGCCAGCAGCCCGTACGGCGGGGAAGGAGAGCAGTACTTC. Its translation is CASSPYGGEGEQYF. The chain is built from TRBV9 and TRBJ2-7; TRBD2 is a possible D gene (6 bases). The CDR3 runs to 14 residues. Trimming pared 4 bases from V and 7 bases from J, leaving 18 bases between. The germline V gene encodes CDR1 SGDLS and CDR2 YYNGEE.

The chain links TRBV7-8 to TRBJ2-1; 8 nucleotides agree with TRBD2. The junction had 8 bases not matched to a gene; V was cut back by 3 bases and J by 7 bases. Per germline, CDR1 SGHVS and CDR2 FQNEAQ. The CDR3 consists of 15 residues. The chain's CDR3 is CASSFFPGGPNEQFF. The CDR3 DNA sequence: TGTGCCAGCAGCTTCTTCCCGGGGGGGCCAAATGAGCAGTTCTTC.

The genes are TRBV5-4 and TRBJ1-1; D is perhaps TRBD1 (6 bases). Germline V CDR1 and CDR2: SGHNT, YYREEE (reference sequence). The CDR3 loop spans 13 amino acids. Trimming shortened V by 4 bases and J by 6 bases, and 13 bases separated the two germline ends. The CDR3 here is CASSPGTRAEAFF. Written as DNA, the CDR3 is TGTGCCAGCAGCCCCGGGACAAGGGCTGAAGCTTTCTTT.

V gene TRBV2 combines with J gene TRBJ1-2, with TRBD1 matching over 7 bases. V was pared by 4 bases and J by 0 bases, with 11 bases of the junction left unmatched. The CDR3 extends over 17 amino acids. Germline V CDR1 and CDR2: SNHLY, FYNNEI. Here the CDR3 DNA reads TGTGCCAGCAGTGTCCCCCCGGACCAGGGGGCTAACTATGGCTACACCTTC. Amino acids: CASSVPPDQGANYGYTF.

The chain uses TRBV25-1 and TRBJ1-6; 7 bases line up with TRBD1. The CDR3 spans 13 residues. Germline V CDR1 and CDR2: MGHDK, SYGVNS. J was trimmed by 8 bases and V by 6 bases; bases with no gene match: 4. CDR3: CASSDREHSPLHF. CDR3 in DNA: TGTGCCAGCAGCGACAGGGAGCATTCACCCCTCCACTTT. Filled out from reference TRBV25-1 and TRBJ1-6, the complete variable domain reads EADIYQTPRYLVIGTGKKITLECSQTMGHDKMYWYQQDPGMELHLIHYSYGVNSTEKGDLSSESTVSRIRTEHFPLTLESARPSHTSQYLCASSDREHSPLHFGNGTRLTVT.

The table lists this clone with a count of one. The J gene is TRBJ1-2, the V gene TRBV12-3 or TRBV12-4; 7 nucleotides agree with TRBD1. Unmatched junction bases numbered 2, after V lost 0 bases and J lost 7 bases. The CDR3 contains 13 residues. CDR3 region: CASSLAGGFGYTF. The CDR3 nucleotides read TGTGCCAGCAGTTTAGCAGGGGGCTTTGGCTACACCTTC.

This chain joins TRBV20-1 and TRBJ2-3; no reliable D call. Per the germline V gene, CDR1 is DFQATT and CDR2 is SNEGSKA (reference sequence). With 3 bases removed from V and 6 bases from J, the gap between germline ends came to 16 bases. The CDR3 is 14 amino acids. This CDR3 is CSASEALLWDTQYF. CDR3 bases: TGCAGTGCTAGTGAGGCCTTGCTTTGGGATACGCAGTATTTT.

This chain connects TRBV6-5 to TRBJ2-5, with D perhaps matching TRBD2 (5 bases). The CDR3 runs to 15 residues. Germline CDR1 and CDR2: MNHEY and SVGAGI. Deletions cut 0 bases from V and 5 bases from J, with 13 bases between. CDR3 region: CASSYSSSGYETQYF. The CDR3 region has the DNA TGTGCCAGCAGTTACTCGAGTTCGGGATACGAGACCCAGTACTTC.

The chain uses TRBV2 and TRBJ1-2; TRBD1 might be the D (5 bases). Germline loops: CDR1 SNHLY, CDR2 FYNNEI. V was clipped by 2 bases and J by 5 bases, with 12 bases between them. The CDR3 totals 14 residues. The CDR3 DNA reads TGTGCCAGCAGTGAATCGCCCGGGGGTTATGGCTACACCTTC. It specifies CASSESPGGYGYTF.